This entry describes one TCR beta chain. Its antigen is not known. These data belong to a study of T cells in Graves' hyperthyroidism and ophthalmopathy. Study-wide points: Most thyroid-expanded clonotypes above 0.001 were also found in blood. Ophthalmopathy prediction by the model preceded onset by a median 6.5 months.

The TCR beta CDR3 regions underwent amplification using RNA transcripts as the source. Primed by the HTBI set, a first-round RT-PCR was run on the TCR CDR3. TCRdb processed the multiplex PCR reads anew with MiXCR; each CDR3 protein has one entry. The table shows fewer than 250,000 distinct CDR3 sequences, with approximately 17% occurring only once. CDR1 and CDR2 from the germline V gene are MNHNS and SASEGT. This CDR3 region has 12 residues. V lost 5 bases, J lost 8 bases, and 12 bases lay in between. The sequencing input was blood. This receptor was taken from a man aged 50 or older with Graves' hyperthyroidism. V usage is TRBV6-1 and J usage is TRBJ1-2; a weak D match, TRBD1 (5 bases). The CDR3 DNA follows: TGTGCCAGCAGTTCCGGGACCTGGGGCTACACCTTC. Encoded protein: CASSSGTWGYTF.